The clone carrying this TCR beta chain was counted only a few times. This sample was taken from a study of T cell repertoires in cytomegalovirus infection. From germline, CDR1 is SNHLY and CDR2 FYNNEI. Deletions cut 1 base from V and 0 bases from J, with 13 bases between. This CDR3 region has 17 residues. One entry per CDR3 protein results from TCRdb running MiXCR on the reads. Of approximately 400,000 distinct CDR3 sequences detected, approximately 33% appear once; the ten largest clones hold roughly 13%. Sequencing input: PBMCs. This sequence was found in a human donor in good health (CMV status not recorded). Some clones in this sample may be carry-over from other donors' samples. The rearrangement uses TRBV2 and TRBJ2-1, with D tentatively TRBD1 or TRBD2 (5 bases each). The CDR3 reads CASSEEQGTLSYNEQFF. The CDR3, as DNA: TGTGCCAGCAGTGAAGAGCAAGGGACCCTCTCCTACAATGAGCAGTTCTTC. The variable domain in full, with the rest retrieved from reference TRBV2 and TRBJ2-1, is EPEVTQTPSHQVTQMGQEVILRCVPISNHLYFYWYRQILGQKVEFLVSFYNNEISEKSEIFDDQFSVERPDGSNFTLKIRSTKLEDSAMYFCASSEEQGTLSYNEQFFGPGTRLTVL.